The rows below give T cell receptor beta chains drawn from one sample of a study of post-analysis software for immune sequencing data. TCRdb passed the PCR reads through MiXCR, listing each CDR3 protein once. Of about 200,000 distinct CDR3 sequences in the sample, 29% were seen once. What was sequenced was blood. The receptors shown here come from a girl under 18 with multiple sclerosis. CDR3s include the opening cysteine and the closing phenylalanine or tryptophan. Each record gives: CDR3 protein, CDR3 DNA, clone size, V gene, J gene, D gene. The D gene is left open where the match is weak. Size tells how often a clone was seen (once, few, many) or the class of an expanded clone, and some rows leave it out.

CSGDSEAYNEQFF	TGCAGTGGGGACAGTGAAGCCTACAATGAGCAGTTCTTC	-	TRBV20-1	TRBJ2-1	TRBD1
CASSLEGRAETQYF	TGCGCCAGCAGCTTGGAAGGCCGAGCGGAGACCCAGTACTTC	-	TRBV5-1	TRBJ2-5	-
CASSRGRTGETGELFF	TGTGCCAGCAGTCGAGGCCGGACAGGGGAAACCGGGGAGCTGTTTTTT	few	TRBV6-1	TRBJ2-2	TRBD1
CASSLLSASTDTQYF	TGTGCCAGCAGTTTACTATCGGCTAGCACAGATACGCAGTATTTT	many	TRBV28	TRBJ2-3	-
CASSLEGGQRYEKLFF	TGTGCCAGCAGCTTAGAGGGGGGGCAGCGGTATGAAAAACTGTTTTTT	-	TRBV7-2	TRBJ1-4	-
CANSPGETQYF	TGTGCCAACAGTCCCGGGGAGACCCAGTACTTC	few	TRBV12-3/TRBV12-4	TRBJ2-5	-
CASSGGIGVHEQYF	TGCGCCAGCAGCGGAGGCATAGGGGTCCACGAGCAGTACTTC	-	TRBV5-1	TRBJ2-7	-
CASSPYRANEQFF	TGTGCCAGCAGCCCATACAGGGCCAATGAGCAGTTCTTC	-	TRBV28	TRBJ2-1	-
CSVGQGNEKLFF	TGCAGCGTTGGACAGGGTAATGAAAAACTGTTTTTT	few	TRBV29-1	TRBJ1-4	TRBD1
CASRAGNEQFF	TGCGCCAGCAGAGCGGGAAATGAGCAGTTCTTC	few	TRBV5-1	TRBJ2-1	TRBD2
CSAVSGRAVVLGTDTQYF	TGCAGTGCTGTGAGCGGGAGGGCCGTTGTTCTCGGCACAGATACGCAGTATTTT	many	TRBV20-1	TRBJ2-3	TRBD2
CASSQSPDSSSYEQYF	TGCGCCAGCAGTCAATCCCCCGACAGTAGTTCCTACGAGCAGTACTTC	few	TRBV23-1	TRBJ2-7	-
CASSLELAGSSSYEQYF	TGTGCCAGCAGCTTAGAACTAGCGGGGTCGAGCTCCTACGAGCAGTACTTC	few	TRBV7-9	TRBJ2-7	TRBD2
CASSLTGLAAYEQYF	TGTGCCAGCAGCTTGACGGGGCTAGCGGCCTACGAGCAGTACTTC	once	TRBV13	TRBJ2-7	TRBD2
CASSSPRDRGNTEAFF	TGTGCCAGCAGCTCGCCCCGGGACAGGGGGAACACTGAAGCTTTCTTT	-	TRBV28	TRBJ1-1	TRBD1
CSVESTGFNYGYTF	TGCAGCGTTGAATCCACGGGCTTTAACTATGGCTACACCTTC	-	TRBV29-1	TRBJ1-2	-
CASSLVAGIGNTIYF	TGTGCCAGCAGCTTAGTGGCGGGGATCGGAAACACCATATATTTT	-	TRBV7-8	TRBJ1-3	-
CATSGLAGGSIYNEQFF	TGTGCCACCAGTGGACTAGCGGGAGGGTCAATCTACAATGAGCAGTTCTTC	many	TRBV24-1	TRBJ2-1	TRBD2
CASGQLRDRVYEQYF	TGCGCCAGCGGCCAGCTCCGGGACAGAGTCTACGAGCAGTACTTC	-	TRBV4-1	TRBJ2-7	TRBD1
CSARRDGINVQFF	TGCAGTGCTAGGAGGGACGGAATCAATGTGCAGTTCTTC	many	TRBV20-1	TRBJ2-1	-
CASGQGANQPQHF	TGTGCCAGCGGACAGGGGGCAAATCAGCCCCAGCATTTT	few	TRBV2	TRBJ1-5	TRBD1
CASSFRTSGGADTQYF	TGTGCCAGCAGTTTTAGGACTAGCGGGGGGGCAGATACGCAGTATTTT	-	TRBV27	TRBJ2-3	TRBD2
CASTNPGLNTEAFF	TGTGCCAGCACCAATCCCGGGCTGAACACTGAAGCTTTCTTT	few	TRBV12-3/TRBV12-4	TRBJ1-1	-
CASSYELVNEQFF	TGTGCCAGCAGTTACGAGCTAGTCAATGAGCAGTTCTTC	few	TRBV6-2/TRBV6-3	TRBJ2-1	-
CASSLDGATYEQCF	TGCGCCAGCAGCTTGGACGGGGCCACCTACGAGCAGTGCTTC	-	TRBV5-1	TRBJ2-7	-
CASSLVSGTGFNEQFF	TGCGCCAGCAGCTTGGTTTCCGGGACAGGGTTCAATGAGCAGTTCTTC	few	TRBV5-1	TRBJ2-1	TRBD1
CASSLGTTHNEQFF	TGTGCCAGCAGCTTAGGGACAACTCACAATGAGCAGTTCTTC	few	TRBV11-2	TRBJ2-1	-
CASSSGTGTDSNQPQHF	TGTGCCAGCAGTTCAGGTACCGGGACGGATAGCAATCAGCCCCAGCATTTT	-	TRBV12-3/TRBV12-4	TRBJ1-5	-
CASSLSRVSGTPFF	TGTGCCAGCAGCTTATCCAGGGTTTCGGGTACGCCTTTCTTT	few	TRBV7-8	TRBJ1-1	-
CSARSGARSYEQYF	TGCAGTGCTCGGTCAGGGGCCCGCTCCTACGAGCAGTACTTC	-	TRBV20-1	TRBJ2-7	-
CASSLAKGTDTQYF	TGTGCCAGCAGTTTAGCGAAGGGCACAGATACGCAGTATTTT	many	TRBV27	TRBJ2-3	-
CASTQGRGGLQYF	TGTGCCAGCACCCAAGGGCGGGGGGGCTTGCAGTACTTC	-	TRBV21-1	TRBJ2-5	-
CASSVTSGRQCNEQFF	TGTGCCAGCAGCGTGACTAGCGGGAGGCAATGCAATGAGCAGTTCTTC	-	TRBV3-1	TRBJ2-1	TRBD2
CSARFRFSSEAFF	TGCAGTGCTAGGTTCCGGTTTAGTAGCGAAGCTTTCTTT	few	TRBV20-1	TRBJ1-1	-
CAWSVGGNQPQHF	TGTGCCTGGAGTGTAGGGGGGAATCAGCCCCAGCATTTT	once	TRBV30	TRBJ1-5	-
CASSQADLGINEQFF	TGCGCCAGCAGCCAAGCAGATTTGGGGATCAATGAGCAGTTCTTC	-	TRBV4-3	TRBJ2-1	-
CASTLSGQGAMVLSRPEQFF	TGTGCCAGCACTCTCAGCGGGCAGGGGGCAATGGTACTCTCACGACCTGAGCAGTTCTTC	many	TRBV12-3/TRBV12-4	TRBJ2-1	TRBD1
CASSYTGRTYEQYF	TGTGCCAGCAGCTATACCGGACGGACCTACGAGCAGTACTTC	many	TRBV7-8	TRBJ2-7	-
CASSRDTTGSYGYTF	TGTGCCAGCAGCAGGGACACAACTGGCTCCTATGGCTACACCTTC	many	TRBV5-6	TRBJ1-2	-
CASSLGLADETQYF	TGTGCCAGCAGCCTCGGACTAGCGGATGAGACCCAGTACTTC	many	TRBV7-3	TRBJ2-5	TRBD2
CASSRPPGQGGAEAFF	TGTGCCAGCAGCCGACCCCCCGGACAGGGTGGGGCTGAAGCTTTCTTT	once	TRBV6-6	TRBJ1-1	TRBD1
CSVEDRTGASYEQYF	TGCAGCGTTGAAGACCGGACAGGGGCCTCCTACGAGCAGTACTTC	few	TRBV29-1	TRBJ2-7	TRBD1
CASRAILYEQYF	TGTGCCAGCAGGGCCATTCTGTACGAGCAGTACTTC	many	TRBV28	TRBJ2-7	-
CASSYSGTSGVYEQYF	TGCGCCAGCAGCTACTCCGGGACTAGCGGGGTATACGAGCAGTACTTC	many	TRBV5-1	TRBJ2-7	TRBD2
CATREGPNRKLFF	TGTGCCACCAGGGAGGGGCCTAACCGAAAACTGTTTTTT	few	TRBV28	TRBJ1-4	-
CASSLGQVGGDTQYF	TGCGCCAGCAGCTTGGGACAGGTCGGAGGAGATACGCAGTATTTT	-	TRBV5-1	TRBJ2-3	-
CASSLGLAVTDAQYF	TGTGCCAGCAGTTTGGGGCTAGCGGTCACAGATGCGCAGTATTTT	-	TRBV12-3/TRBV12-4	TRBJ2-3	TRBD2
CASSTPTDTQYF	TGTGCCAGCAGCACACCCACAGATACGCAGTATTTT	medium-sized	TRBV21-1	TRBJ2-3	-
CSVVQASGNTIYF	TGCAGCGTTGTACAGGCCTCTGGAAACACCATATATTTT	few	TRBV29-1	TRBJ1-3	-
CASSEDRGRGETQYF	TGTGCCAGCAGTGAGGACAGGGGAAGGGGAGAGACCCAGTACTTC	few	TRBV2	TRBJ2-5	TRBD1
CSARTGDSYEQYF	TGCAGCGCCAGGACAGGGGACTCCTACGAGCAGTACTTC	-	TRBV29-1	TRBJ2-7	TRBD1
CASSLVPSGTMGGYTF	TGTGCCAGCAGCTTAGTGCCCTCCGGGACAATGGGGGGCTACACCTTC	-	TRBV7-2	TRBJ1-2	-
CASTRGYNYGHTF	TGTGCCAGTACGAGGGGGTATAACTATGGCCACACCTTC	-	TRBV6-5	TRBJ1-2	-
CASSPTDTRGEQYF	TGTGCCAGCTCACCAACGGACACACGGGGCGAGCAGTACTTC	many	TRBV18	TRBJ2-7	-
CASSLRTGGKGFEAFF	TGTGCCAGCAGCTTACGGACAGGGGGCAAGGGGTTTGAGGCTTTCTTT	few	TRBV11-2	TRBJ1-1	TRBD1
CASSESRGGPYEQYF	TGTGCCAGCAGTGAAAGTCGGGGAGGTCCCTACGAGCAGTACTTC	-	TRBV2	TRBJ2-7	-
CASSAGATNYEQYF	TGTGCCAGCAGTGCGGGGGCGACTAACTACGAGCAGTACTTC	-	TRBV2	TRBJ2-7	-
CASSPDRGEKLFF	TGTGCCAGCAGTCCTGACAGGGGGGAAAAACTGTTTTTT	many	TRBV12-3/TRBV12-4	TRBJ1-4	TRBD1
CASSWGSGEQYF	TGTGCCAGCAGCTGGGGTTCGGGTGAGCAGTACTTC	many	TRBV13	TRBJ2-7	-